Reported below is one T cell receptor (beta chain). These data are taken from a study of T-cell reconstitution after alpha-beta-depleted transplantation in children. The V gene lost 4 bases and the J gene lost 0 bases, with 16 bases spanning the gap. This CDR3 region has 17 residues. TCRbeta library construction was performed incorporating unique molecular identifiers. MiXCR, run by TCRdb on the PCR reads, gives a single entry per CDR3 protein. The table shows some 600,000 distinct CDR3 sequences, with over 10% occurring only once. This TCR was sampled from a male patient younger than 18 who had a stem cell transplant for acute myeloid leukemia, so the T cells may come from the graft donor. The source material was PBMCs, mostly from graft donor cells, sampled 360 days after TCRalphabeta/CD19-depleted stem cell transplant. This chain joins TRBV12-3 or TRBV12-4 and TRBJ1-5; TRBD1 might be the D (6 bases). CDR3 coding DNA: TGTGCCAGCAGTTCCAGACAGGCCGAATATAGCAATCAGCCCCAGCATTTT. Amino acids: CASSSRQAEYSNQPQHF.